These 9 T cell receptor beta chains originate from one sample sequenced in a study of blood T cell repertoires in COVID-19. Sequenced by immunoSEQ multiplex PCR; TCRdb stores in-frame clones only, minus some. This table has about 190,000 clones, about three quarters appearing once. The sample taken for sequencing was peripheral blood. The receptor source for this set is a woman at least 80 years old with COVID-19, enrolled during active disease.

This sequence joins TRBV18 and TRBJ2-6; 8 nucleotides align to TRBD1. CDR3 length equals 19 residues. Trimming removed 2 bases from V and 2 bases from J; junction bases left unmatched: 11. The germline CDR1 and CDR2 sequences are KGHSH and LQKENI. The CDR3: CASSPIILQGATGANVLTF. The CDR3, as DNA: TGTGCCAGCTCACCAATCATTCTTCAGGGGGCTACTGGGGCCAACGTCCTGACTTTC. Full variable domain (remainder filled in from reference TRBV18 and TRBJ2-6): NAGVMQNPRHLVRRRGQEARLRCSPMKGHSHVYWYRQLPEEGLKFMVYLQKENIIDESGMPKERFSAEFPKEGPSILRIQQVVRGDSAAYFCASSPIILQGATGANVLTFGAGSRLTVL.

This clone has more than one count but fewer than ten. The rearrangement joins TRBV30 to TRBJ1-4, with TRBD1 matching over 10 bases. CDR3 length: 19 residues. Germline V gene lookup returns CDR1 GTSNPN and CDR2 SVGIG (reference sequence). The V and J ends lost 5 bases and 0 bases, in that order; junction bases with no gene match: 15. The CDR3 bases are TGTGCCTGGCCAAACGGACAGGGGGAACCTCTGTCAACTAATGAAAAACTGTTTTTT. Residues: CAWPNGQGEPLSTNEKLFF.

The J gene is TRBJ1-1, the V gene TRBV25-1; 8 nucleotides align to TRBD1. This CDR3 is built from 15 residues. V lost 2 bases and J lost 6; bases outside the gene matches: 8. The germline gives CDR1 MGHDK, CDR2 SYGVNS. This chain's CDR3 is CASSEPGGVKPEAFF. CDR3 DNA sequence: TGTGCCAGCAGTGAACCAGGGGGCGTTAAACCTGAAGCTTTCTTT.

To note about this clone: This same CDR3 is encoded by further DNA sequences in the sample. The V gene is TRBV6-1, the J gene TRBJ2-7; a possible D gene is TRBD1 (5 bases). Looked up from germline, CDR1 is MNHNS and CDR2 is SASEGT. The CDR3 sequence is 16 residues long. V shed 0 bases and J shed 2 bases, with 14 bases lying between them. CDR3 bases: TGTGCCAGCAGTGAAGCTCTAGGGCAGGGCACCTACGAGCAGTACTTC. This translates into CASSEALGQGTYEQYF.

The CDR3 DNA reads TGTGCCAGTAGTCACAGGACAGGAGCCTACGAGCAGTACTTC. This gives the protein CASSHRTGAYEQYF. The V gene is TRBV19, the J gene TRBJ2-7; 7 bases agree with TRBD1. The germline CDR1 and CDR2 sequences are LNHDA and SQIVND (reference sequence). V dropped 5 bases and J dropped 2; count of bases not matched to a gene: 6. The CDR3 runs 14 residues.

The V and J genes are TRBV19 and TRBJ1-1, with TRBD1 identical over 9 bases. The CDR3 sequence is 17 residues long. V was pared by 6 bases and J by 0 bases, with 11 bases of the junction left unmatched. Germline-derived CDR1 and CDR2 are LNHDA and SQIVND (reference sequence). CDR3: CASRFWTGAYVNTEAFF. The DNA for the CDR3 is TGTGCCAGTAGATTTTGGACAGGGGCCTACGTGAACACTGAAGCTTTCTTT.

CDR3 DNA: TGTGCCAGCAGCAAAGTTGGGGGGAACGGGGAGCTGTTTTTT. Amino acid sequence: CASSKVGGNGELFF. J is TRBJ2-2 and V is TRBV21-1; TRBD2 was called by the table and not checked on the DNA. TRBV21-1 is a pseudogene locus. CDR3 length: 14 residues.

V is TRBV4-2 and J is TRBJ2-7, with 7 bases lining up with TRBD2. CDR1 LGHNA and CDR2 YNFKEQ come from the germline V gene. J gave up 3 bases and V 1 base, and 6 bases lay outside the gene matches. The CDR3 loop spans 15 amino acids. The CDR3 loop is CASSQASGAYYEQYF. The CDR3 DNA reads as TGTGCCAGCAGCCAAGCAAGCGGGGCCTACTACGAGCAGTACTTC.

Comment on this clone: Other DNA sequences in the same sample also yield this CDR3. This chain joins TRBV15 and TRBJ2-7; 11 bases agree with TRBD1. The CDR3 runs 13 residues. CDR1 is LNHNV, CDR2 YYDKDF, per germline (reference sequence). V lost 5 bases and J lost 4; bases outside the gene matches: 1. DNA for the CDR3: TGTGCCACCAGCCGGGACAGGGGGTACGAGCAGTACTTC. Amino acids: CATSRDRGYEQYF.